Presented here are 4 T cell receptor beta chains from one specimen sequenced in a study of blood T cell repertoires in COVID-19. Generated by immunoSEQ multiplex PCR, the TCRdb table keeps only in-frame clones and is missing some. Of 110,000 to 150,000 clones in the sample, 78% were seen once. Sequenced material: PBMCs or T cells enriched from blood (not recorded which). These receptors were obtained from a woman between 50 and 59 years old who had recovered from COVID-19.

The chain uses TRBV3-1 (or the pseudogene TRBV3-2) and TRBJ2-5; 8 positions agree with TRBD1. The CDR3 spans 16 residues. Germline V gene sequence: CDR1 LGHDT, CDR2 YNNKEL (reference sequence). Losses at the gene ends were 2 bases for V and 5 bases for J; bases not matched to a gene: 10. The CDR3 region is CASSQMAGGDSETQYF. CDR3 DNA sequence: TGTGCCAGCAGCCAAATGGCAGGGGGCGACTCGGAGACCCAGTACTTC.

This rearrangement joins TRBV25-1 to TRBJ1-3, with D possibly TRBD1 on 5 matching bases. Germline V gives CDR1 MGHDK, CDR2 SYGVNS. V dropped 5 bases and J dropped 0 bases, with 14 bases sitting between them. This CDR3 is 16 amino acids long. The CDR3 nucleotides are TGTGCCAGCAGTCCTTTTAGGGGCCTCTCTGGAAACACCATATATTTT. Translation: CASSPFRGLSGNTIYF.

Here the CDR3 reads CASSLGTGTYGYTF. DNA for the CDR3: TGTGCCAGCAGCTTAGGGACAGGGACCTATGGCTACACCTTC. The chain employs TRBV7-9 and TRBJ1-2, with TRBD1 identical over 8 bases. Germline values: CDR1 SEHNR, CDR2 FQNEAQ (reference sequence). Trimming at V came to 1 base and at J to 4 bases, leaving 2 bases not matched to a gene. There are 14 residues in the CDR3.

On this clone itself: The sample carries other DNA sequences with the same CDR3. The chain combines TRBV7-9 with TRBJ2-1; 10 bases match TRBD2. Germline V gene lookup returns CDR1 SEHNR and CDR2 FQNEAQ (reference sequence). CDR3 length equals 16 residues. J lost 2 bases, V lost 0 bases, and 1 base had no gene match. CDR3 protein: CASSLALAGTYNEQFF. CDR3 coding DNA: TGTGCCAGCAGCTTAGCACTAGCGGGAACCTACAATGAGCAGTTCTTC. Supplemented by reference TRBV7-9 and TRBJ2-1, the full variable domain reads DTGVSQNPRHKITKRGQNVTFRCDPISEHNRLYWYRQTLGQGPEFLTYFQNEAQLEKSRLLSDRFSAERPKGSFSTLEIQRTEQGDSAMYLCASSLALAGTYNEQFFGPGTRLTVL.